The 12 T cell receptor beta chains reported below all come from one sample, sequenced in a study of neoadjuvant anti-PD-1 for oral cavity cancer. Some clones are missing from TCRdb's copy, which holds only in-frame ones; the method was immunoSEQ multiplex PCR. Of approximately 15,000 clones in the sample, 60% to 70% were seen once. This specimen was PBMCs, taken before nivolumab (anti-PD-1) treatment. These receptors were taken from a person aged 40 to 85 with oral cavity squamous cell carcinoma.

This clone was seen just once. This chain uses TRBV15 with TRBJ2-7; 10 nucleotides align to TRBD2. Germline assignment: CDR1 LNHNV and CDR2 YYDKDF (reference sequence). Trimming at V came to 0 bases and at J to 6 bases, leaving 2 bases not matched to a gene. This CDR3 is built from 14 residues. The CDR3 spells CATSRELAGSEQYF. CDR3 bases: TGTGCCACCAGCAGAGAACTAGCGGGAAGCGAGCAGTACTTC.

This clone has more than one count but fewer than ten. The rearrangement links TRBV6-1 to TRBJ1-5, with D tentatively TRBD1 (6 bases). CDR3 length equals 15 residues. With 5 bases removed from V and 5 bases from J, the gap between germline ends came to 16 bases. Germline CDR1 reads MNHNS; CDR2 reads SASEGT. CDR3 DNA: TGTGCCAGCAGTTCAGGGGCCAGGCAGGATCAGCCCCAGCATTTT. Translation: CASSSGARQDQPQHF.

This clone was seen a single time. Here the CDR3 DNA reads TGCGCCAGCAGCTGGGGACAGGCGTCTGGGACCAATGAGCAGTTCTTC. Encoded protein: CASSWGQASGTNEQFF. J is TRBJ2-1 and V is TRBV5-1; 8 bases align to TRBD1. The germline V gene has CDR1 SGHRS and CDR2 YFSETQ. V shed 3 bases, J shed 6 bases, and the junction held 11 bases outside the gene matches. The CDR3 loop spans 16 amino acids. Full variable domain (missing parts from reference TRBV5-1 and TRBJ2-1): KAGVTQTPRYLIKTRGQQVTLSCSPISGHRSVSWYQQTPGQGLQFLFEYFSETQRNKGNFPGRFSGRQFSNSRSEMNVSTLELGDSALYLCASSWGQASGTNEQFFGPGTRLTVL.

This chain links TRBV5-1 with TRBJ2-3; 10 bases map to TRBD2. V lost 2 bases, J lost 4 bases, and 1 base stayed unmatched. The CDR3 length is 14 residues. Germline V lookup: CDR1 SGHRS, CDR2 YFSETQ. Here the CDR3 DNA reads TGCGCCAGCAGCTTTGGGACTAGCGCAGATACGCAGTATTTT. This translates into CASSFGTSADTQYF.

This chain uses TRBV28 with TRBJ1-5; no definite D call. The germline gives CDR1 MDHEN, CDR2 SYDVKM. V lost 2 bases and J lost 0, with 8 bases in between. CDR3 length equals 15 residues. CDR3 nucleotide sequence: TGTGCCAGCAGTTTACCGCGGATTAGCAATCAGCCCCAGCATTTT. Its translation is CASSLPRISNQPQHF.

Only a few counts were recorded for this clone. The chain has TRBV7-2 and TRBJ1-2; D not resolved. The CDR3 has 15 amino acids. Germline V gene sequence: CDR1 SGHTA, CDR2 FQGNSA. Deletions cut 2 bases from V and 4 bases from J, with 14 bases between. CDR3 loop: CASSLSRSVSYGYTF. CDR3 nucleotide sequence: TGTGCCAGCAGCTTAAGTCGGTCAGTGTCCTATGGCTACACCTTC.

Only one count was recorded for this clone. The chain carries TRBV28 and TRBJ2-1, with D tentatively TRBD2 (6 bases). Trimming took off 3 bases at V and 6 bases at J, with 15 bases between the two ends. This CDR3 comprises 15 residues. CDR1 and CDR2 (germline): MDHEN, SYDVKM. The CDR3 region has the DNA TGTGCCAGCAGTTTGCCAACGGGAGCCCTCAATGAGCAGTTCTTC. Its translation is CASSLPTGALNEQFF.

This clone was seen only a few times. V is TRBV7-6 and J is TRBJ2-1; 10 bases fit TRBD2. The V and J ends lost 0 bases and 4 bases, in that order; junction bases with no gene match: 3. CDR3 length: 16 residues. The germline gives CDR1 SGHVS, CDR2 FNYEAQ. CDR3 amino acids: CASSLAPSGGYNEQFF. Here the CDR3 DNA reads TGTGCCAGCAGCTTAGCGCCTAGCGGGGGTTACAATGAGCAGTTCTTC.

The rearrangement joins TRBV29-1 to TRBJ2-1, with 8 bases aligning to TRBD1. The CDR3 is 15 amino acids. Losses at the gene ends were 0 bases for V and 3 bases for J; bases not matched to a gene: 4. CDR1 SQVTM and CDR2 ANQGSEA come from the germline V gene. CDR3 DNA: TGCAGCGTTGAAGAAGGGACAGGTAGCTACAATGAGCAGTTCTTC. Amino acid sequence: CSVEEGTGSYNEQFF.

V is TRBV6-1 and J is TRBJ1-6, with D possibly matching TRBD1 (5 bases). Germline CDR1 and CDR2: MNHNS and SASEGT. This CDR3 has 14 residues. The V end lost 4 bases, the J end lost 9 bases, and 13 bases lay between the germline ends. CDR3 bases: TGTGCCAGCAGTGTCCTGCATGGGGGTTCACCCCTCCACTTT. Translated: CASSVLHGGSPLHF.

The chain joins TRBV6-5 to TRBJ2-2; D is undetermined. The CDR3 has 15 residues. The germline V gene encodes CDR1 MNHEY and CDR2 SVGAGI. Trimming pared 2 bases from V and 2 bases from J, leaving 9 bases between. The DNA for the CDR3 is TGTGCCAGCAGTTACGAGGCCAGAAACACCGGGGAGCTGTTTTTT. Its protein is CASSYEARNTGELFF.

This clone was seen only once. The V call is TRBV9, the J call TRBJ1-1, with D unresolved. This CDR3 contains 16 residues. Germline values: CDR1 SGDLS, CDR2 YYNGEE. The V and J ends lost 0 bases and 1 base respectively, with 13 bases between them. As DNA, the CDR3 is TGTGCCAGCAGCGTAGAATCGGGTTTAGGGAACACTGAAGCTTTCTTT. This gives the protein CASSVESGLGNTEAFF.